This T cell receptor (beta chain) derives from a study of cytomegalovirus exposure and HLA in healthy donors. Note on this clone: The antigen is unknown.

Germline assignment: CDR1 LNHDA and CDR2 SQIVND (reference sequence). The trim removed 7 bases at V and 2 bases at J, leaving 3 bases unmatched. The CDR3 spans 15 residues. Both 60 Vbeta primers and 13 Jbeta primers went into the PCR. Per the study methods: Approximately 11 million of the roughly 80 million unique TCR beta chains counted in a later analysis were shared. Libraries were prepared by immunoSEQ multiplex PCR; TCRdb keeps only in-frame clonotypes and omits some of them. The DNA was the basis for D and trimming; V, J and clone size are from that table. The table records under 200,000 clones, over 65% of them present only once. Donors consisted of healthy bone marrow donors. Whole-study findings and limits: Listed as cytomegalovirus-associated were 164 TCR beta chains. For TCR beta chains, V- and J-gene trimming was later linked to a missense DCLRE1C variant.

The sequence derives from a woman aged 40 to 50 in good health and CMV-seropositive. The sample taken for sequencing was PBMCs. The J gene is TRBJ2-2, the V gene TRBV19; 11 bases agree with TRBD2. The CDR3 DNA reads TGTGCCAGTATGACTAGCGGGATAAACACCGGGGAGCTGTTTTTT. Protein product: CASMTSGINTGELFF.